The present entry profiles one TCR beta chain with its context. The data belong to a study of blood T cell repertoires in COVID-19. V dropped 4 bases and J dropped 7 bases, with 17 bases sitting between them. This CDR3 is 15 amino acids long. Germline CDR1 KGHSH, CDR2 LQKENI. Donors of Cohort 3 who recovered were those that had two negative PCRs, clearance, or symptom resolution. Under the authors' procedure: For nucleated cells, counts were estimated from reference gene primer amplification. TCRdb's table, derived via immunoSEQ multiplex PCR, lists solely in-frame clones and lacks some. Clone size and V and J calls were adopted from that table, with D and trimming inferred from the DNA. In the table there are 310,000 or so clones, more than 80% of which are singletons.

The sequenced sample consisted of PBMCs or T cells enriched from blood (not recorded which). The rearrangement links TRBV18 to TRBJ2-1; D may be TRBD2 (6 bases). The source of this sequence is a woman aged 25 to 39 who had recovered from COVID-19. CDR3 amino acids: CASSQTRPRNNEQFF. In nucleotides, the CDR3 is TGTGCCAGCTCACAGACTAGGCCGCGTAATAATGAGCAGTTCTTC. The full variable domain, its missing parts supplied by reference TRBV18 and TRBJ2-1, is NAGVMQNPRHLVRRRGQEARLRCSPMKGHSHVYWYRQLPEEGLKFMVYLQKENIIDESGMPKERFSAEFPKEGPSILRIQQVVRGDSAAYFCASSQTRPRNNEQFFGPGTRLTVL.